Below are 5 T cell receptor beta chains sequenced from a single sample in a study of blood T cells in healthy people across ages (dated by TCRdb to between 2015 and 2016). Receptor amplification or capture employed 5' RACE. Sequencing used an Illumina HiSeq 2500. A second roughly 7 to 11 cycle PCR used a sample-barcoded 5' primer and a J-beta primer mix. TCRdb trimmed the raw reads at Q25, called clones with MiXCR and kept productive beta chains. CDR3 protein duplicates are merged, each entry listing the most common genes and DNA. The sample table lists roughly 1,800,000 distinct CDR3 sequences, just under 50% of them with a count of one. Approximately 2.1% of the sample lies in the top ten. The sequenced sample was blood. The receptors derive from a woman between 35 and 50 years old in good health.

The V and J genes are TRBV5-1 and TRBJ1-2; no reliable D call. The V end lost 4 bases, the J end lost 4 bases, and 14 bases lay between the germline ends. Looked up from germline, CDR1 is SGHRS and CDR2 is YFSETQ. CDR3 size: 14 residues. The CDR3 DNA follows: TGCGCCAGCAGCGGAACTGACACGAGCTATGGCTACACCTTC. This codes for CASSGTDTSYGYTF. Complete variable domain (other parts from reference TRBV5-1 and TRBJ1-2): KAGVTQTPRYLIKTRGQQVTLSCSPISGHRSVSWYQQTPGQGLQFLFEYFSETQRNKGNFPGRFSGRQFSNSRSEMNVSTLELGDSALYLCASSGTDTSYGYTFGSGTRLTVV.

The V gene is TRBV9, the J gene TRBJ2-3; tentatively, D is TRBD2 (5 bases). The germline V gene encodes CDR1 SGDLS and CDR2 YYNGEE. The CDR3 totals 15 residues. Trimming removed 1 base at V and 4 bases at J, with 13 bases between. CDR3 sequence reads: CASSVHPEAADTQYF. For the CDR3, the DNA is TGTGCCAGCAGCGTACACCCTGAAGCGGCAGATACGCAGTATTTT.

In this sample, this clonotype turned up once. J is TRBJ2-5 and V is TRBV6-5; D is possibly TRBD1 (5 bases). TRBJ2-7 explains the end of the DNA better; the J call may be wrong. There are 14 residues in the CDR3. Germline V CDR1 and CDR2: MNHEY, SVGAGI. The CDR3 DNA sequence: TGTGCCAGCAGCGTGACAGTCAACCTCTACGAGCAGTACTTC. Protein product: CASSVTVNLYEQYF.

The CDR3 DNA is TGTGCCACCAGCGTTTACAGGGGACCTAATGAAAAACTGTTTTTT. It translates to CATSVYRGPNEKLFF. The chain links TRBV15 to TRBJ1-4, with 7 bases that match TRBD1. J lost 3 bases, V lost 5 bases, and 6 bases had no gene match. The CDR3 consists of 15 residues. Germline CDR1 reads LNHNV; CDR2 reads YYDKDF (reference sequence).

In this sample, this clonotype turned up many times. The gene calls are TRBV5-1 and TRBJ2-1, with D possibly being TRBD1 or TRBD2 (5 bases each). V was trimmed by 4 bases and J by 0 bases, leaving 14 bases between them. CDR3 size: 16 residues. Germline CDR1 SGHRS, CDR2 YFSETQ. Here the CDR3 reads CASSPGTADSYNEQFF. The CDR3 DNA reads TGCGCCAGCAGCCCCGGGACGGCGGACTCCTACAATGAGCAGTTCTTC.